These 3 T cell receptor beta chains were all obtained from the same sample, sequenced in a study of Ad26.COV2.S vaccination and SARS-CoV-2 variants. The table came from immunoSEQ multiplex PCR; TCRdb's copy has only in-frame clones and leaves some out. The repertoire holds a few hundred thousand clones, roughly 90% seen once, with less than 2% in the top ten. Treatment indicated: some 19 received Ad26.COV2.S at low or high dose, single or two shots; about 5 received placebo; per-sample allocation not given. The samples were gathered on day 63 after the first injection of vaccine or placebo. The sample here was peripheral blood, taken in a trial of Ad26.COV2.S vaccine versus placebo. These receptors originate from a person between 18 and 65 years old who received the Ad26.COV2.S COVID-19 vaccine or a placebo.

The genes are TRBV4-1 and TRBJ1-4; 7 bases agree with TRBD1. Germline V gene sequence: CDR1 MGHRA, CDR2 YSYEKL. The CDR3 is made up of 15 amino acids. V gave up 2 bases and J gave up 5 bases; unmatched junction bases: 5. CDR3 DNA sequence: TGCGCCAGCAGCCAACCTTCGACAGGGAATGAAAAACTGTTTTTT. Translated: CASSQPSTGNEKLFF.

The V call is TRBV15, the J call TRBJ2-1; 7 nucleotides agree with TRBD1. The germline CDR1 and CDR2 sequences are LNHNV and YYDKDF (reference sequence). J lost 0 bases, V lost 9 bases, and 5 bases had no gene match. The CDR3 extends over 14 amino acids. In nucleotides, the CDR3 is TGTGCCACTAACAGGGGCCTCTCCTACAATGAGCAGTTCTTC. This translates into CATNRGLSYNEQFF.

The CDR3 DNA reads TGTGCCAGCAGCCCCCGGGTCTTGGGGCGGAACACTGAAGCTTTCTTT. Translating it yields CASSPRVLGRNTEAFF. This rearrangement joins TRBV7-2 to TRBJ1-1; TRBD1 might be the D (5 bases). Between the trimmed V and J ends, which lost 5 bases and 1 base, there was a span of 17 bases. The germline gives CDR1 SGHTA, CDR2 FQGNSA. The CDR3 has 16 amino acids. The entire variable domain, with the rest obtained from reference TRBV7-2 and TRBJ1-1, is as follows: GAGVSQSPSNKVTEKGKDVELRCDPISGHTALYWYRQSLGQGLEFLIYFQGNSAPDKSGLPSDRFSAERTGGSVSTLTIQRTQQEDSAVYLCASSPRVLGRNTEAFFGQGTRLTVV.